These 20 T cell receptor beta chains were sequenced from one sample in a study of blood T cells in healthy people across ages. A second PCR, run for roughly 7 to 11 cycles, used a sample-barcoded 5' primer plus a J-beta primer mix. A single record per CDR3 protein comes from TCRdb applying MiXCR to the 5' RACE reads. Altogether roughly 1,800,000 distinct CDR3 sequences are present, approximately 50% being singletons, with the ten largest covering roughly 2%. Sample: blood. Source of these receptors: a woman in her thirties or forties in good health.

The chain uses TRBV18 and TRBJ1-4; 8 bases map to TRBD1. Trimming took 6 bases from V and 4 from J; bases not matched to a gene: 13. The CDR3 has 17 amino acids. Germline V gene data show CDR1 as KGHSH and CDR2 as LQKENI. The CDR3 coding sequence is TGTGCCAGCTCGCCGTACAGGGGGAGACGAGATAATGAAAAACTGTTTTTT. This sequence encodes CASSPYRGRRDNEKLFF.

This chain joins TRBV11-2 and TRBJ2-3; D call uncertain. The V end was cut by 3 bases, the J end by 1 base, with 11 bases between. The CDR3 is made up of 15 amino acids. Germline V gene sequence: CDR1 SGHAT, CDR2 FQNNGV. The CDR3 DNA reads TGTGCCAGCAGCTTCCTAGACACGCGCACAGATACGCAGTATTTT. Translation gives CASSFLDTRTDTQYF.

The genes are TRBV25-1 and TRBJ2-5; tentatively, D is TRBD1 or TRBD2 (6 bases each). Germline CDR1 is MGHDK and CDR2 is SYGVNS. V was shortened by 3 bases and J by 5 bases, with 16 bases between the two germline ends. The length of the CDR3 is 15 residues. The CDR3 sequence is CASSDLPGGGETQYF. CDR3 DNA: TGTGCCAGCAGTGATCTTCCCGGGGGCGGGGAGACCCAGTACTTC.

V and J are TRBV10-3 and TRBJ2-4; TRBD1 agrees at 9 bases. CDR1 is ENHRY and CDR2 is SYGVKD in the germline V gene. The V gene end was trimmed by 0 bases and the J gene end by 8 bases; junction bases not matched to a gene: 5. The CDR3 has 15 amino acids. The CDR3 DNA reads TGTGCCATCAGTGAGTCCCGGGACAGGGATTACATTCAGTACTTC. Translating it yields CAISESRDRDYIQYF.

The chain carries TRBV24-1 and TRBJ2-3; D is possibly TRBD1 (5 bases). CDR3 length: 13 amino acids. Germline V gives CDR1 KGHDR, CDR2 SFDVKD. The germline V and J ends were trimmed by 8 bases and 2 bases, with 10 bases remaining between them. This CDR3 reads CATKGSATDTQYF. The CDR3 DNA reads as TGTGCCACCAAGGGGTCCGCCACAGATACGCAGTATTTT.

This chain's CDR3 is CASSLAWTSGGISTDTQYF. The CDR3 bases are TGTGCCAGCAGCTTAGCTTGGACTAGCGGGGGGATTAGCACAGATACGCAGTATTTT. The chain couples TRBV7-2 to TRBJ2-3; 14 bases agree with TRBD2. The CDR3 spans 19 residues. The ends lost 0 bases at V and 0 bases at J; junction bases unmatched: 5. CDR1 and CDR2 from the germline V gene are SGHTA and FQGNSA.

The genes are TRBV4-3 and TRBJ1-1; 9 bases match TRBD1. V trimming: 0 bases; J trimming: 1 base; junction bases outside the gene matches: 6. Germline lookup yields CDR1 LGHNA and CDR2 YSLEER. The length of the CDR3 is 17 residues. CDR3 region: CASSQDLGQGRNTEAFF. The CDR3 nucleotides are TGCGCCAGCAGCCAAGATCTAGGACAGGGGAGGAACACTGAAGCTTTCTTT.

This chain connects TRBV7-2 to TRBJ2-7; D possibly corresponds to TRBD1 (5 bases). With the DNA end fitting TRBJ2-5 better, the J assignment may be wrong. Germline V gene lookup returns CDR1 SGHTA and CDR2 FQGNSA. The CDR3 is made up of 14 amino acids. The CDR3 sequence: CASSPYYRTGTQYF. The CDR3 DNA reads TGTGCCAGCAGCCCCTATTACAGGACCGGGACCCAGTACTTC.

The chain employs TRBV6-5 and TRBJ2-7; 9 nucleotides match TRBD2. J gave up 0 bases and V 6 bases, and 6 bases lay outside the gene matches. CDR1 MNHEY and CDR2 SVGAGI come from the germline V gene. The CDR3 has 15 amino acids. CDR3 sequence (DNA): TGTGCCAGCAGCCATAGCGGGGGCGTCTCCTACGAGCAGTACTTC. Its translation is CASSHSGGVSYEQYF.

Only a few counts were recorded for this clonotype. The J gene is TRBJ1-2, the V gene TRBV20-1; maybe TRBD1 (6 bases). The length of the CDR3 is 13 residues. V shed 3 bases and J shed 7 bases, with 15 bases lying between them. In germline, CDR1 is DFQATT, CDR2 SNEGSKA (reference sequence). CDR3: CSASYQGMAGYTF. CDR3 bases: TGCAGTGCTAGCTACCAGGGGATGGCTGGCTACACCTTC.

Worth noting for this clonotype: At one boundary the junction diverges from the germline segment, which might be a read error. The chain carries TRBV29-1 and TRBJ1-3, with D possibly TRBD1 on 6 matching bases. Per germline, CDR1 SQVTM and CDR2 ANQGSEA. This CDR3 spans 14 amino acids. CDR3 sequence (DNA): TGCAGCGTTGAAGCAGGGGATGCGGGAAACGCCATATATTTT. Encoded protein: CSVEAGDAGNAIYF.

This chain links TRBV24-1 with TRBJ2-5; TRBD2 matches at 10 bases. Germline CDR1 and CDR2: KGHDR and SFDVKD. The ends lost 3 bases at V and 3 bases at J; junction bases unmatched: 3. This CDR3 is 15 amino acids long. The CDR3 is CATSDAGLAEETQYF. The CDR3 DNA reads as TGTGCCACCAGTGATGCCGGACTAGCGGAAGAGACCCAGTACTTC.

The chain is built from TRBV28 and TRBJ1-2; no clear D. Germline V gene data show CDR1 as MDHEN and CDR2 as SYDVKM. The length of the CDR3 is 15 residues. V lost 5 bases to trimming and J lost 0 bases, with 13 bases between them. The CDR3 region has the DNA TGTGCCAGCAGTGCTATTGGGAGTTCTAACTATGGCTACACCTTC. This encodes CASSAIGSSNYGYTF.

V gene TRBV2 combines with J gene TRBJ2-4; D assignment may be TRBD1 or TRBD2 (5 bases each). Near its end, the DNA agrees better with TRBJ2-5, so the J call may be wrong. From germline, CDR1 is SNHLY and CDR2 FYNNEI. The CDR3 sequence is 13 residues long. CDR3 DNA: TGTGCCAGCAGCCCGGGGCAGCCCGAGACCCAGTACTTC. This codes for CASSPGQPETQYF.

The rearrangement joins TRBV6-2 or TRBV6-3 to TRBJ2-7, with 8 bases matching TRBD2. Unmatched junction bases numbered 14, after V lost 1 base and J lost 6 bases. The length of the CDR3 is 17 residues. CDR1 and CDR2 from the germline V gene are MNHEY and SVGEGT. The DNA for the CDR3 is TGTGCCAGCAGTTACTTCGCGCTCGGACTCCGGGGGGGCGAGCAGTACTTC. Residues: CASSYFALGLRGGEQYF.

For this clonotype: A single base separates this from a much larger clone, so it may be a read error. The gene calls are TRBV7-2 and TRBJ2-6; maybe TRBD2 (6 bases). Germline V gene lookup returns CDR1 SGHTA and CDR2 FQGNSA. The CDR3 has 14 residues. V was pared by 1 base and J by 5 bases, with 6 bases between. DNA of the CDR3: TGTGCCAGCAGCTTAGGGACTAGGGCCAACGTCCTGACTTTC. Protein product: CASSLGTRANVLTF.

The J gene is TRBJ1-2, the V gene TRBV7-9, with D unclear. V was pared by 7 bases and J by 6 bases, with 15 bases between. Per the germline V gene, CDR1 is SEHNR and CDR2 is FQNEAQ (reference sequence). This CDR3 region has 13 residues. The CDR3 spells CASTGSIVDGYTF. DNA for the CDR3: TGTGCCAGCACGGGCTCAATAGTGGATGGCTACACCTTC.

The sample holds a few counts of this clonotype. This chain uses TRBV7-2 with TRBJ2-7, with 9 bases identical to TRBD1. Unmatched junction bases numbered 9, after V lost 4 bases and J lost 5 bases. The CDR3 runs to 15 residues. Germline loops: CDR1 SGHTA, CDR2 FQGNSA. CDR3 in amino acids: CASSSRGQGSHEQYF. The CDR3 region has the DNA TGTGCCAGCAGCTCGCGAGGACAGGGGTCCCACGAGCAGTACTTC.

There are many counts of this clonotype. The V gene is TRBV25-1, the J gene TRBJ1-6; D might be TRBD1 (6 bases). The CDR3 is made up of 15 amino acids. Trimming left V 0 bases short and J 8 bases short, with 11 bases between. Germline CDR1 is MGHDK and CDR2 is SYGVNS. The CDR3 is CASSEYTGLDSPLHF. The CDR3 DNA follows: TGTGCCAGCAGTGAATACACAGGGTTAGATTCACCCCTCCACTTT.

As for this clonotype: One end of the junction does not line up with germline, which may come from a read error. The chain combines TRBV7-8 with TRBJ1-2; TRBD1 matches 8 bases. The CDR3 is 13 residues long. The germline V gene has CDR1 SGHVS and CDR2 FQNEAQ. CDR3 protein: CASAPGTGYGYTF. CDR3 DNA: TGTGCCAGCGCTCCGGGGACAGGCTATGGATACACCTTC.